This T cell receptor beta chain was recorded in a study of cytomegalovirus exposure and HLA in healthy donors (dated by TCRdb to 2015 to 2018). Notes on the research overall: A later analysis indicated that the 120 validation repertoires were generated on the platform also employed for the approximately 670 repertoires of the first cohort. A separate validation cohort of 100 to 150 different subjects was used in addition to the roughly 700-subject first cohort. The study aimed to test whether signatures of past pathogen exposure could be identified by cataloging public T cell receptors. To predict cytomegalovirus infection status, the study combined high-throughput TCR immunosequencing, statistical association of individual TCRs with disease status, and machine learning.

As concerns this clone: The specificity of this receptor is unknown. Per-base qualities were not stored, and no clone one base away is much larger.

The donors belonged to the validation cohort of approximately 130 subjects, which was separate from the approximately 700-subject first cohort. CDR1 SNHLY and CDR2 FYNNEI are derived from the germline V gene. From V the trimming removes 4 bases and from J it removes 0 bases, while the gene matches leave 1 base of the junction unaccounted for. From cysteine to phenylalanine, the CDR3 is 14 amino acids long. The entry retains the CDR3 DNA only, 42 bases that are in frame from base 1. Libraries were made using the immunoSEQ multiplex PCR assay. The study's own analysis went as follows. To diagnose cytomegalovirus status from the catalog of TCR beta chain sequences, a statistical classification framework was built. TCRdb limited this immuneACCESS table to in-frame rearrangements with V and J called. A share of clones is missing; checked studies link under half to unresolved V genes, and the rest is unexplained. V and J calls and clone size are copied from that table; D and trimming were computed from the DNA. The sample table records some 160,000 clones; roughly 91% of these occur just once. Jointly, the top ten make up approximately 3.1% of the sample.

Overall results and qualifications from the work: Most TCR sequences were observed very rarely across donors, whereas some public TCRs were present in many individuals. The study listed approximately 150 TCR beta chains as associated with cytomegalovirus. In vitro tests confirmed that a few of the cytomegalovirus-associated TCR beta chains recognize cytomegalovirus antigens. The authors suggested that the approach could potentially be extended to other disease states and immunological phenotypes. All 120 or so repertoires were used to score co-occurrence in the validation cohort in a later analysis, because that analysis had no HLA typing for the cohort. The classifier was reported to diagnose cytomegalovirus status with high specificity and sensitivity in both the original and validation cohorts. A later analysis found that TCRs clustered in the first cohort also tended to co-occur in the 110 or so validation repertoires, with 94% of cluster scores above 0.

Sample: PBMCs. The sequence is built from TRBV2 and TRBJ2-7, with TRBD1 matching 9 junction bases. This TCR derives from a man younger than 35 in good health and CMV-seronegative. The CDR3 here reads CASSGDRVSYEQYF. Here is the DNA: TGTGCCAGCAGTGGGGACAGGGTCTCCTACGAGCAGTACTTC.